Listed below are T cell receptor beta chains from one sample, sequenced in a study of cytomegalovirus exposure and HLA in healthy donors. Profiling relied on immunoSEQ multiplex PCR, and the TCRdb table lists in-frame clones only, not all of them. The data contain about 190,000 clones, 65% to 85% of them seen just once; the ten biggest clones take up approximately 3.8%. Sequencing used PBMCs. The origin of the receptors is a man aged 45 to 65 in good health and CMV-seronegative. CDR3s include the opening cysteine and the closing phenylalanine or tryptophan. The order of the fields is clone size, V gene, D gene, J gene, CDR3 protein, CDR3 DNA. The D gene is left open where the match is weak. Rows give clone size only sometimes, using once, few, many, or a class for an expanded clone.

size: .
V: TRBV7-9
D: .
J: TRBJ1-5
CDR3: CSSSLGAGWQPQHF
DNA: TGTTCCAGCAGCTTAGGGGCGGGTTGGCAGCCCCAGCATTTT

size: .
V: TRBV6-1
D: .
J: TRBJ1-2
CDR3: CASSERNYGYTF
DNA: TGTGCCAGCAGTGAACGGAACTATGGCTACACCTTC

size: .
V: TRBV18
D: .
J: TRBJ2-2
CDR3: CASSAITGELFF
DNA: TGTGCCAGCTCAGCTATCACCGGGGAGCTGTTTTTT

size: .
V: TRBV7-8
D: TRBD1
J: TRBJ2-2
CDR3: CASSGGQTNTGELFF
DNA: TGTGCCAGCAGCGGGGGACAGACGAACACCGGGGAGCTGTTTTTT

size: few
V: TRBV27
D: .
J: TRBJ2-7
CDR3: CASSLWGVGAYEQYF
DNA: TGTGCCAGCAGTTTATGGGGAGTCGGGGCCTACGAGCAGTACTTC

size: .
V: TRBV4-2
D: TRBD2
J: TRBJ2-5
CDR3: CASSQMGSGASQETQYF
DNA: TGTGCCAGCAGCCAGATGGGAAGCGGGGCAAGTCAAGAGACCCAGTACTTC

size: once
V: TRBV4-1
D: TRBD2
J: TRBJ2-5
CDR3: CASSQTGLAGATQYF
DNA: TGCGCCAGCAGCCAGACGGGACTAGCGGGGGCGACCCAGTACTTC

size: .
V: TRBV5-1
D: TRBD2
J: TRBJ2-1
CDR3: CASSLATGGNEQFF
DNA: TGCGCCAGCAGCTTGGCCACGGGGGGCAATGAGCAGTTCTTC

size: .
V: TRBV7-8
D: TRBD1
J: TRBJ1-1
CDR3: CASSLVRDRSEAFF
DNA: TGTGCCAGCAGCTTAGTCCGGGACAGGAGTGAAGCTTTCTTT

size: .
V: TRBV6-5
D: .
J: TRBJ2-7
CDR3: CASSPQGLSYEQYF
DNA: TGTGCCAGCAGCCCACAGGGCCTTTCCTACGAGCAGTACTTC

size: .
V: TRBV19
D: TRBD2
J: TRBJ2-7
CDR3: CASSPLRGGSYEQYF
DNA: TGTGCCAGTAGTCCGCTTCGCGGGGGCTCCTACGAGCAGTACTTC

size: .
V: TRBV30
D: .
J: TRBJ2-3
CDR3: CAWSTFQRSTDTQYF
DNA: TGTGCCTGGAGTACATTCCAGCGGAGCACAGATACGCAGTATTTT

size: few
V: TRBV5-1
D: .
J: TRBJ1-4
CDR3: CASSSATGQPNEKLFF
DNA: TGCGCCAGCAGCTCAGCTACAGGTCAACCTAATGAAAAACTGTTTTTT

size: .
V: TRBV9
D: .
J: TRBJ1-1
CDR3: CASSPSRSEAFF
DNA: TGTGCCAGCAGCCCCTCGCGCTCTGAAGCTTTCTTT

size: .
V: TRBV4-3
D: TRBD1
J: TRBJ2-1
CDR3: CASSPDRVGEQFF
DNA: TGCGCCAGCAGCCCCGACAGGGTGGGTGAGCAGTTCTTC

size: .
V: TRBV5-8
D: .
J: TRBJ1-2
CDR3: CASSWGGGSYGYTF
DNA: TGTGCCAGCAGCTGGGGGGGAGGATCCTATGGCTACACCTTC

size: .
V: TRBV7-9
D: .
J: TRBJ2-3
CDR3: CASSLVAGTDTQYF
DNA: TGTGCCAGCAGCTTAGTGGCGGGCACAGATACGCAGTATTTT

size: .
V: TRBV5-4
D: .
J: TRBJ2-7
CDR3: CASSLQSSYEQYF
DNA: TGTGCCAGCAGCTTACAGAGCTCCTACGAGCAGTACTTC

size: .
V: TRBV5-1
D: .
J: TRBJ2-5
CDR3: CASSLAPGSIRQETQYF
DNA: TGCGCCAGCAGCTTGGCCCCCGGTTCGATTCGTCAAGAGACCCAGTACTTC

size: few
V: TRBV9
D: .
J: TRBJ1-2
CDR3: CASSVARGGDYGYTF
DNA: TGTGCCAGCAGCGTAGCGAGGGGAGGCGACTATGGCTACACCTTC

size: .
V: TRBV5-8
D: TRBD1
J: TRBJ2-3
CDR3: CASSFGQGAVDTQYF
DNA: TGTGCCAGCAGTTTCGGACAGGGGGCTGTAGATACGCAGTATTTT

size: few
V: TRBV7-8
D: TRBD1
J: TRBJ1-1
CDR3: CASSQRQGSALNTEAFF
DNA: TGTGCCAGCAGCCAAAGACAGGGTTCGGCTCTGAACACTGAAGCTTTCTTT

size: .
V: TRBV10-3
D: .
J: TRBJ1-1
CDR3: CAIRDSQNTEAFF
DNA: TGTGCCATCAGGGACAGTCAGAACACTGAAGCTTTCTTT

size: few
V: TRBV19
D: TRBD1
J: TRBJ1-2
CDR3: CASTITGGGYGYTF
DNA: TGTGCCAGTACTATTACAGGGGGCGGTTATGGCTACACCTTC

size: .
V: TRBV7-2
D: TRBD1
J: TRBJ2-1
CDR3: CASSYPGQGNEQFF
DNA: TGTGCCAGCAGCTATCCGGGACAGGGAAATGAGCAGTTCTTC

size: few
V: TRBV7-2
D: .
J: TRBJ1-6
CDR3: CASSPGWSPLHF
DNA: TGTGCCAGCAGCCCGGGATGGTCCCCCCTCCACTTT

size: .
V: TRBV27
D: .
J: TRBJ2-3
CDR3: CASSPMSPGGTDTQYF
DNA: TGTGCCAGCAGTCCAATGAGCCCGGGGGGCACAGATACGCAGTATTTT

size: once
V: TRBV7-2
D: .
J: TRBJ2-1
CDR3: CASRAGVAGYNEQFF
DNA: TGTGCCAGCAGGGCTGGGGTTGCGGGCTACAATGAGCAGTTCTTC

size: .
V: TRBV9
D: TRBD1
J: TRBJ2-1
CDR3: CASSGTGVGYNEQFF
DNA: TGTGCCAGCAGCGGGACAGGGGTCGGATACAATGAGCAGTTCTTC

size: few
V: TRBV5-1
D: TRBD1
J: TRBJ2-2
CDR3: CASTLDGQGGTGELFF
DNA: TGCGCCAGCACCCTCGACGGACAGGGGGGGACCGGGGAGCTGTTTTTT

size: .
V: TRBV19
D: .
J: TRBJ2-1
CDR3: CASTPQGLFSGEQFF
DNA: TGTGCCAGTACCCCCCAGGGTCTTTTTTCAGGCGAGCAGTTCTTC

size: .
V: TRBV19
D: .
J: TRBJ1-4
CDR3: CASKMDGGGEKLFF
DNA: TGTGCCAGTAAAATGGACGGGGGGGGTGAAAAACTGTTTTTT

size: .
V: TRBV15
D: .
J: TRBJ2-5
CDR3: CATSRDRGETQYF
DNA: TGTGCCACCAGCAGAGATCGAGGAGAGACCCAGTACTTC

size: .
V: TRBV7-9
D: TRBD1
J: TRBJ1-5
CDR3: CASSNGQVSNQPQHF
DNA: TGTGCCAGCAGCAACGGACAGGTTAGCAATCAGCCCCAGCATTTT

size: .
V: TRBV30
D: TRBD1
J: TRBJ1-2
CDR3: CASGTTRRQGTIGYTF
DNA: TGTGCCTCGGGAACGACCAGAAGACAGGGAACAATAGGCTACACCTTC

size: .
V: TRBV7-9
D: TRBD2
J: TRBJ2-3
CDR3: CASSLGSGAGTDTQYF
DNA: TGTGCCAGCAGCTTAGGAAGCGGGGCTGGAACAGATACGCAGTATTTT